Below, 13 T cell receptor beta chains from the same sample are listed, as sequenced in a study of immune evolution from preneoplasia to lung adenocarcinoma (dated by TCRdb to about 2021). Library preparation employed the immunoSEQ multiplex PCR assay. TCRdb limited this immuneACCESS table to in-frame rearrangements with V and J called. A share of clones is missing; checked studies link under half to unresolved V genes, and the rest is unexplained. Within this sample are some 5,100 clones, with around two thirds of them counted one time only. In total, the top ten clones hold around 21% of the sample. The sequencing sample was made of FFPE adjacent normal lung tissue. The receptors were gathered from an older person with lung adenocarcinoma.

V is TRBV29-1 and J is TRBJ1-3, with D unclear. Germline CDR1 reads SQVTM; CDR2 reads ANQGSEA. The V end lost 6 bases, the J end lost 2 bases, and 8 bases lay between the germline ends. The length of the CDR3 is 12 residues. The CDR3 DNA reads as TGCAGCGTGGAACAAGCTGGAAACACCATATATTTT. Residues: CSVEQAGNTIYF.

This rearrangement joins TRBV7-2 to TRBJ2-1; 11 positions match TRBD2. This CDR3 region has 14 residues. The V segment lost 2 bases and the J segment 10 bases; nucleotides outside the gene matches: 4. CDR1 SGHTA and CDR2 FQGNSA come from the germline V gene. CDR3 sequence: CASSLQTSGVEQFF. Written as DNA, the CDR3 is TGTGCCAGCAGCTTACAGACTAGCGGGGTAGAGCAGTTCTTC.

J is TRBJ2-3 and V is TRBV6-6; D gene uncertain. The length of the CDR3 is 12 residues. Germline-derived CDR1 and CDR2 are MNHNY and SVGAGI (reference sequence). V was clipped by 8 bases and J by 5 bases, with 11 bases between them. CDR3 amino acids: CASALVEDTQYF. In nucleotides, the CDR3 is TGTGCCAGCGCGCTGGTTGAAGATACGCAGTATTTT.

This clone is labeled as large (0.1 to 1%). The chain links TRBV18 to TRBJ2-4; weak D call: TRBD2 (5 bases). The CDR3 is 14 residues long. CDR1 is KGHSH, CDR2 LQKENI, per germline. Trimming took off 6 bases at V and 6 bases at J, with 15 bases between the two ends. CDR3 amino acids: CASSPGSAGNIQYF. CDR3 in DNA: TGTGCCAGCTCCCCTGGGTCTGCGGGAAACATTCAGTACTTC.

The chain joins TRBV11-2 to TRBJ1-4; a possible D gene is TRBD1 (6 bases). The CDR3 contains 13 residues. V gave up 7 bases and J gave up 4 bases, with 10 bases separating them. CDR1 is SGHAT, CDR2 FQNNGV, per germline. DNA for the CDR3: TGTGCCAGCACCCGGACAGATAATGAAAAACTGTTTTTT. It codes for CASTRTDNEKLFF.

The table lists this clone with a few counts. The sample holds other DNA sequences that translate to the same CDR3. The gene calls are TRBV5-6 and TRBJ2-1; 11 nucleotides match TRBD2. The germline V gene has CDR1 SGHDT and CDR2 YYEEEE. V lost 2 bases to trimming and J lost 4 bases; unmatched junction nucleotides: 2. The CDR3 is made up of 15 amino acids. The CDR3 loop reads CASSFTSGGYNEQFF. Here the CDR3 DNA reads TGTGCCAGCAGCTTCACTAGCGGGGGATACAATGAGCAGTTCTTC.

The chain links TRBV28 to TRBJ1-2, with D tentatively TRBD1 (6 bases). V dropped 5 bases and J dropped 8 bases, with 21 bases sitting between them. CDR3 length equals 15 residues. Germline CDR1 reads MDHEN; CDR2 reads SYDVKM. CDR3 nucleotides: TGTGCCAGCAGTCCCAGCCAGGGGCCATATCGGGGCTACACCTTC. It is translated as CASSPSQGPYRGYTF.

The chain employs TRBV4-2 and TRBJ2-3, with TRBD2 identical over 7 bases. CDR1 is LGHNA and CDR2 is YNFKEQ in the germline V gene. The CDR3 runs to 18 residues. The J segment lost 2 bases and the V segment lost 0 bases, leaving 11 bases of the junction unmatched. CDR3 protein: CASSQDLTAGSLTDTQYF. DNA for the CDR3: TGTGCCAGCAGCCAAGATCTAACAGCGGGGAGCCTCACAGATACGCAGTATTTT.

This chain connects TRBV4-3 to TRBJ2-6; D perhaps matches TRBD2 (6 bases). V was clipped by 5 bases and J by 2 bases, with 10 bases between them. This CDR3 has 15 amino acids. Germline values: CDR1 LGHNA, CDR2 YSLEER. The CDR3 loop reads CASSITSTGANVLTF. The DNA for the CDR3 is TGCGCCAGCAGCATAACTAGCACTGGGGCCAACGTCCTGACTTTC.

This clone is labeled medium-sized. The chain links TRBV6-5 to TRBJ1-1; TRBD1 is a possible D gene (5 bases). The germline V and J ends were trimmed by 6 bases and 1 base, with 12 bases remaining between them. In germline, CDR1 is MNHEY, CDR2 SVGAGI. The CDR3 spans 14 residues. The CDR3 loop reads CASSHPGGNTEAFF. The CDR3 bases are TGTGCCAGCAGCCACCCGGGGGGGAACACTGAAGCTTTCTTT.

V and J are TRBV5-4 and TRBJ1-1; no firm D call. The germline V gene encodes CDR1 SGHNT and CDR2 YYREEE (reference sequence). The CDR3 length is 12 residues. Trimming took off 2 bases at V and 6 bases at J, with 8 bases between the two ends. For the CDR3, the DNA is TGTGCCAGCAGCTTCGGGGAGTCTGAAGCTTTCTTT. It encodes CASSFGESEAFF.

This rearrangement joins TRBV7-8 to TRBJ2-3, with TRBD1 as a possible D gene (5 bases). The length of the CDR3 is 15 residues. Germline CDR1 reads SGHVS; CDR2 reads FQNEAQ. V dropped 5 bases and J dropped 0 bases, with 12 bases sitting between them. CDR3 sequence: CASSDWGTSTDTQYF. The CDR3 DNA sequence: TGTGCCAGCAGCGACTGGGGCACCAGCACAGATACGCAGTATTTT.

The V and J genes are TRBV5-4 and TRBJ2-1; TRBD2 matches 11 bases. CDR3 size: 15 residues. Germline CDR1 reads SGHNT; CDR2 reads YYREEE (reference sequence). Trimming removed 4 bases from V and 4 bases from J; junction bases left unmatched: 4. The CDR3 protein is CASSQGLADYNEQFF. CDR3 DNA sequence: TGTGCCAGCAGCCAGGGACTAGCGGATTACAATGAGCAGTTCTTC. The full variable domain, its missing parts supplied by reference TRBV5-4 and TRBJ2-1, is ETGVTQSPTHLIKTRGQQVTLRCSSQSGHNTVSWYQQALGQGPQFIFQYYREEENGRGNFPPRFSGLQFPNYSSELNVNALELDDSALYLCASSQGLADYNEQFFGPGTRLTVL.